These 22 T cell receptor beta chains were all obtained from the same sample, sequenced in a study of regulatory T cells in long-lasting Graves disease. Arm-PCR of CDR3 regions and iRepertoire HTBI primers were used to build TCR beta libraries. MiXCR, run by TCRdb on the multiplex PCR reads, gives a single entry per CDR3 protein. The table includes roughly 510,000 distinct CDR3 sequences, about 15% detected once. Time point denoted: newly diagnosed GD, antithyroid drugs for less than 3 months. Generation of the TCR library employed RNA extracted from PBMCs. This same sample was also taken into another study, of T cells in Graves' hyperthyroidism and ophthalmopathy.

The source material was peripheral blood mononuclear cells (PBMCs), sampled at new diagnosis, from a patient treated with antithyroid drugs. These receptors all come from a man aged 18 to 35 with Graves disease.

As to this clonotype: The junction does not match germline at one end; this may be a read error. The rearrangement joins TRBV27 to TRBJ1-4; 9 bases are a match to TRBD1. This CDR3 comprises 13 residues. Germline CDR1 and CDR2: MNHEY and SMNVEV (reference sequence). CDR3 protein: CASSTWTGEKLFF. The CDR3 DNA reads as TGTGCCAGCAGTACCTGGACAGGGGAAAAACTGTTCTTT. Full variable domain (remainder filled in from reference TRBV27 and TRBJ1-4): EAQVTQNPRYLITVTGKKLTVTCSQNMNHEYMSWYRQDPGLGLRQIYYSMNVEVTDKGDVPEGYKVSRKEKRNFPLILESPSPNQTSLYFCASSTWTGEKLFFGSGTQLSVL.

The chain combines TRBV28 with TRBJ1-2, with a weak D call TRBD1 (5 bases). The CDR3 loop spans 15 amino acids. The V gene lost 5 bases and the J gene lost 4 bases, with 17 bases spanning the gap. Germline V lookup: CDR1 MDHEN, CDR2 SYDVKM. This chain's CDR3 is CASSRPGGGGYGYTF. CDR3 nucleotides: TGTGCCAGCAGTCGCCCGGGGGGGGGGGGCTATGGCTACACCTTC.

This clonotype appeared many times. V is TRBV9 and J is TRBJ2-1; maybe TRBD1 (6 bases). Germline CDR1 is SGDLS and CDR2 is YYNGEE. The length of the CDR3 is 12 residues. The V end was cut by 4 bases, the J end by 9 bases, with 11 bases between. CDR3 DNA: TGTGCCAGCAGCTCTGGGGGCGGTGAGCAGTTCTTC. Its protein is CASSSGGGEQFF. Full variable domain (remainder filled in from reference TRBV9 and TRBJ2-1): DSGVTQTPKHLITATGQRVTLRCSPRSGDLSVYWYQQSLDQGLQFLIQYYNGEERAKGNILERFSAQQFPDLHSELNLSSLELGDSALYFCASSSGGGEQFFGPGTRLTVL.

This clonotype was found a few times. The chain carries TRBV9 and TRBJ2-1, with TRBD2 identical over 7 bases. This CDR3 is built from 14 residues. Germline values: CDR1 SGDLS, CDR2 YYNGEE. Germline trimming cut 4 bases from V and 5 bases from J; bases unmatched to any gene: 6. CDR3 region: CASSLREFNNEQFF. The DNA of the CDR3 is TGTGCCAGCAGCTTGCGGGAGTTCAACAATGAGCAGTTCTTC.

On this clonotype itself: Because it lacks the conserved phenylalanine or tryptophan at the end, this CDR3 is likely a read error. This rearrangement joins TRBV18 to TRBJ2-7, with D maybe TRBD1 (5 bases). Trimming took off 4 bases at V and 2 bases at J, with 15 bases between the two ends. Germline V gene data show CDR1 as KGHSH and CDR2 as LQKENI. The CDR3 covers 15 residues. The CDR3 spells CASSLRAGPPYEQYS. The CDR3 DNA is TGTGCCAGCTCACTTAGGGCAGGGCCACCCTACGAGCAGTACTCC.

This clonotype has at least ten counts. The V and J genes are TRBV10-3 and TRBJ2-3; a weak D match, TRBD2 (5 bases). The V gene lost 0 bases and the J gene lost 2 bases, with 9 bases spanning the gap. CDR1 and CDR2 from the germline V gene are ENHRY and SYGVKD. The CDR3 runs to 15 residues. CDR3 loop: CAISESRGNTDTQYF. In nucleotides, the CDR3 is TGTGCCATCAGTGAGTCGAGAGGGAACACAGATACGCAGTATTTT.

V gene TRBV9 combines with J gene TRBJ1-5; tentative D call: TRBD1 (5 bases). The length of the CDR3 is 13 residues. The germline gives CDR1 SGDLS, CDR2 YYNGEE. V shed 2 bases and J shed 7 bases, with 10 bases lying between them. DNA of the CDR3: TGTGCCAGCAGCGTTGCGCCAGGGCAGCCCCAGCATTTT. This translates into CASSVAPGQPQHF.

The table lists this clonotype with many counts. V usage is TRBV6-1 and J usage is TRBJ1-1; maybe TRBD1 (6 bases). The CDR3 runs 16 residues. Trimming took off 8 bases at V and 0 bases at J, with 19 bases between the two ends. Germline V gene sequence: CDR1 MNHNS, CDR2 SASEGT. The CDR3 is CASPEVGAGMNTEAFF. CDR3 bases: TGTGCCAGCCCCGAGGTGGGGGCCGGCATGAACACTGAAGCTTTCTTT.

The chain joins TRBV5-1 to TRBJ2-5, with TRBD2 identical over 10 bases. This CDR3 contains 16 residues. V shed 0 bases, J shed 5 bases, and the junction held 7 bases outside the gene matches. CDR1 is SGHRS and CDR2 is YFSETQ in the germline V gene. The CDR3 nucleotides read TGCGCCAGCAGCTTGGTTTCTAGCGGGGGACGGGAGACCCAGTACTTC. This encodes CASSLVSSGGRETQYF. The whole variable domain, remainder taken from reference TRBV5-1 and TRBJ2-5, is KAGVTQTPRYLIKTRGQQVTLSCSPISGHRSVSWYQQTPGQGLQFLFEYFSETQRNKGNFPGRFSGRQFSNSRSEMNVSTLELGDSALYLCASSLVSSGGRETQYFGPGTRLLVL.

The CDR3 spells CASRWTGSSGANVLTF. DNA of the CDR3: TGTGCCAGCAGGTGGACAGGCAGCTCTGGGGCCAACGTCCTGACTTTC. The chain links TRBV13 to TRBJ2-6, with TRBD1 identical over 7 bases. CDR3 length: 16 amino acids. Germline values: CDR1 PRHDT, CDR2 FYEKMQ (reference sequence). V lost 6 bases and J lost 0; bases outside the gene matches: 5.

This clonotype was seen at least ten times. J is TRBJ2-1 and V is TRBV28, with D tentatively TRBD1 or TRBD2 (9 bases each). The CDR3 spans 16 residues. Germline-derived CDR1 and CDR2 are MDHEN and SYDVKM. Trimming took off 6 bases at V and 3 bases at J, with 18 bases between the two ends. CDR3 in DNA: TGTGCCAGCAGCGGCGGGGGGGGACAGGGCTACAATGAGCAGTTCTTC. Protein product: CASSGGGGQGYNEQFF.

This clonotype was picked up many times. The chain joins TRBV2 to TRBJ1-4; 8 bases fit TRBD1. Germline-derived CDR1 and CDR2 are SNHLY and FYNNEI. V lost 5 bases to trimming and J lost 16 bases; unmatched junction nucleotides: 9. CDR3 length equals 12 residues. The CDR3: CASSSTGTGPFF. CDR3 DNA: TGTGCCAGCAGTTCTACCGGGACAGGTCCGTTTTTT.

This clonotype was seen only a few times. CDR3 nucleotide sequence: TGTGCCAGCAGTGAAGCGGGTCGGGTTTCGGTTTCGGGCTACACCTTC. Amino acid sequence: CASSEAGRVSVSGYTF. J is TRBJ1-2 and V is TRBV2; the D is unclear. The CDR3 is made up of 16 amino acids. V was cut by 0 bases and J by 8 bases, with 19 bases left in between. CDR1 SNHLY and CDR2 FYNNEI come from the germline V gene.

The chain recombines TRBV20-1 with TRBJ1-2, with D hard to call. The CDR3 length is 13 residues. CDR1 and CDR2 (germline): DFQATT, SNEGSKA (reference sequence). V lost 3 bases to trimming and J lost 4 bases, with 12 bases between them. The CDR3 region is CSARPVSSYGYTF. The DNA for the CDR3 is TGCAGTGCTAGGCCTGTTTCCTCCTATGGCTACACCTTC.

The table lists this clonotype with many counts. This chain joins TRBV30 and TRBJ2-1; D gene uncertain. Germline V lookup: CDR1 GTSNPN, CDR2 SVGIG (reference sequence). The CDR3 is 11 amino acids. The ends were cut back, 2 bases at V and 5 bases at J, with 4 bases in the middle. The CDR3 coding sequence is TGTGCCTGGAGTATGAACAATGAGCAGTTCTTC. Encoded protein: CAWSMNNEQFF.

The V and J genes are TRBV19 and TRBJ2-5; a weak D match, TRBD2 (5 bases). This CDR3 is built from 13 residues. Trimming pared 8 bases from V and 1 base from J, leaving 11 bases between. From germline, CDR1 is LNHDA and CDR2 SQIVND (reference sequence). The CDR3 DNA reads TGTGCCAGTGATAAGCGGTCCCAAGAGACCCAGTACTTC. It specifies CASDKRSQETQYF.

There are many counts of this clonotype. The chain uses TRBV20-1 and TRBJ2-1; D might be TRBD1 (5 bases). Germline assignment: CDR1 DFQATT and CDR2 SNEGSKA (reference sequence). V was cut by 2 bases and J by 11 bases, with 13 bases left in between. The CDR3 sequence is 12 residues long. The CDR3, as DNA: TGCAGTGCTAGAAAGGGGCAGCAACAGCAGTTCTTC. Residues: CSARKGQQQQFF.

The table lists this clonotype with many counts. The chain links TRBV12-3 or TRBV12-4 to TRBJ2-5; TRBD1 matches at 11 bases. This CDR3 has 16 residues. Trimming at V came to 6 bases and at J to 4 bases, leaving 10 bases not matched to a gene. The chain's CDR3 is CASRAGTGGGRETQYF. The CDR3 coding sequence is TGTGCCAGCAGAGCGGGGACAGGGGGTGGACGAGAGACCCAGTACTTC.

This clonotype was counted many times. This chain joins TRBV12-3 or TRBV12-4 and TRBJ2-3, with a tentative D call TRBD2 (6 bases). The CDR3 covers 15 residues. V gave up 8 bases and J gave up 4 bases, with 19 bases separating them. The CDR3, as DNA: TGTGCCAGCTCCTTCTGGGGGGATTCAGCAGATACGCAGTATTTT. This sequence encodes CASSFWGDSADTQYF.

Comments on this clonotype: The CDR3 carries no conserved terminal phenylalanine or tryptophan, so it likely arises from a read error. The chain combines TRBV27 with TRBJ1-2; a weak D match, TRBD1 (5 bases). Trimming left V 2 bases short and J 4 bases short, with 11 bases between. CDR1 is MNHEY and CDR2 is SMNVEV in the germline V gene (reference sequence). CDR3 length equals 14 residues. The DNA for the CDR3 is TGTGCCAGCAGTTTAACAGGAAAGATCTATGGCTACACCTCC. This gives the protein CASSLTGKIYGYTS.

This clonotype was counted ten times or more. This rearrangement joins TRBV29-1 to TRBJ2-1; TRBD2 agrees at 12 bases. The CDR3 has 11 amino acids. Germline values: CDR1 SQVTM, CDR2 ANQGSEA. The V segment lost 7 bases and the J segment 8 bases; nucleotides outside the gene matches: 0. CDR3 nucleotides: TGCAGCGGACTAGCGGGAGATGAGCAGTTCTTC. Its translation: CSGLAGDEQFF.

This clonotype came up many times. V is TRBV7-9 and J is TRBJ1-1; 8 bases match TRBD1. Germline trimming cut 5 bases from V and 4 bases from J; bases unmatched to any gene: 15. Germline assignment: CDR1 SEHNR and CDR2 FQNEAQ (reference sequence). CDR3 length: 17 amino acids. The CDR3 DNA follows: TGTGCCAGCAGCCCCCGGACAGGGTGGTATTCTAGCACTGAAGCTTTCTTT. Encoded protein: CASSPRTGWYSSTEAFF. The whole variable domain, filled in from reference TRBV7-9 and TRBJ1-1, reads DTGVSQNPRHKITKRGQNVTFRCDPISEHNRLYWYRQTLGQGPEFLTYFQNEAQLEKSRLLSDRFSAERPKGSFSTLEIQRTEQGDSAMYLCASSPRTGWYSSTEAFFGQGTRLTVV.